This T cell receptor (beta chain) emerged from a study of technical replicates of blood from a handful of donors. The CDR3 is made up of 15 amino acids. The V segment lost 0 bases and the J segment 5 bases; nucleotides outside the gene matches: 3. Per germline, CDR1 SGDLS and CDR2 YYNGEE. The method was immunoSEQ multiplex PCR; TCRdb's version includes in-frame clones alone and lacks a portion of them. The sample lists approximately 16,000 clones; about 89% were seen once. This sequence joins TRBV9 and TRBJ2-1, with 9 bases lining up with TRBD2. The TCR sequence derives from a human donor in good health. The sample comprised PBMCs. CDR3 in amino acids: CASSVVAGVNNEQFF. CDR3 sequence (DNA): TGTGCCAGCAGCGTAGTAGCGGGAGTCAACAATGAGCAGTTCTTC.